Listed here are 18 T cell receptor beta chains from one sample, sequenced in a study of control samples from healthy donors and cancer patients. Clones were sequenced by immunoSEQ multiplex PCR, and TCRdb holds only the in-frame ones, with some missing. The sample yields about 130,000 clones, around 94% seen once. The source material was PBMCs. The receptors here all came from a man aged 55 to 70 with colorectal cancer.

V usage is TRBV5-1 and J usage is TRBJ2-1; D unresolved. The CDR3 consists of 15 residues. The V and J ends lost 1 base and 0 bases respectively, with 8 bases between them. Looked up from germline, CDR1 is SGHRS and CDR2 is YFSETQ. CDR3 DNA sequence: TGCGCCAGCAGCTTGAATGAGAACTCCTACAATGAGCAGTTCTTC. Amino acids: CASSLNENSYNEQFF.

This rearrangement joins TRBV27 to TRBJ1-2; 9 nucleotides line up with TRBD1. The trim removed 4 bases at V and 5 bases at J, leaving 8 bases unmatched. Germline loops: CDR1 MNHEY, CDR2 SMNVEV (reference sequence). The length of the CDR3 is 15 residues. CDR3 amino acids: CASSSPGQGWYGYTF. CDR3 DNA: TGTGCCAGCAGTTCCCCGGGACAGGGATGGTATGGCTACACCTTC.

This clone was seen only once. The chain employs TRBV7-2 and TRBJ1-2; the D gene is possibly TRBD1 (6 bases). This CDR3 has 15 residues. The germline CDR1 and CDR2 sequences are SGHTA and FQGNSA. V was shortened by 1 base and J by 4 bases, with 13 bases between the two germline ends. CDR3 in DNA: TGTGCCAGCAGCTTAGACCAGGGGAGGGGCTATGGCTACACCTTC. Its translation: CASSLDQGRGYGYTF. Combining the CDR3 with reference TRBV7-2 and TRBJ1-2 gives the whole variable domain GAGVSQSPSNKVTEKGKDVELRCDPISGHTALYWYRQSLGQGLEFLIYFQGNSAPDKSGLPSDRFSAERTGGSVSTLTIQRTQQEDSAVYLCASSLDQGRGYGYTFGSGTRLTVV.

This rearrangement joins TRBV12-3 or TRBV12-4 to TRBJ2-3, with D uncertain. The V end was cut by 6 bases, the J end by 6 bases, with 10 bases between. This CDR3 region has 12 residues. As DNA, the CDR3 is TGTGCCAGCAGAAGCACGCTCGATACGCAGTATTTT. Translation: CASRSTLDTQYF.

This sequence joins TRBV5-4 and TRBJ2-1; perhaps TRBD2 as D (5 bases). The V end lost 4 bases, the J end lost 0 bases, and 14 bases lay between the germline ends. The CDR3 has 16 residues. Germline values: CDR1 SGHNT, CDR2 YYREEE (reference sequence). Written as DNA, the CDR3 is TGTGCCAGCAGCGTAGGACTCGGTAGCTCCTACAATGAGCAGTTCTTC. As protein: CASSVGLGSSYNEQFF.

The chain employs TRBV27 and TRBJ2-1; 8 nucleotides line up with TRBD2. The CDR3 spans 15 residues. Germline CDR1 is MNHEY and CDR2 is SMNVEV (reference sequence). Trimming at V came to 5 bases and at J to 3 bases, leaving 6 bases not matched to a gene. CDR3 amino acids: CASSPGLAGYNEQFF. In DNA, the CDR3 is TGTGCCAGCAGTCCGGGGCTAGCGGGCTACAATGAGCAGTTCTTC.

The chain couples TRBV13 to TRBJ1-1; D is ambiguous. The length of the CDR3 is 13 residues. Germline CDR1 reads PRHDT; CDR2 reads FYEKMQ (reference sequence). The V gene lost 0 bases and the J gene lost 5 bases, with 7 bases spanning the gap. The CDR3 DNA follows: TGTGCCAGCAGCTTAGGAAGGGTGACTGAAGCTTTCTTT. This gives the protein CASSLGRVTEAFF.

The J gene is TRBJ2-3, the V gene TRBV3-1 (or the pseudogene TRBV3-2); D unclear. CDR1 is LGHDT and CDR2 is YNNKEL in the germline V gene (reference sequence). The germline V and J ends were trimmed by 3 bases and 1 base, with 8 bases remaining between them. This CDR3 contains 14 residues. CDR3 in amino acids: CASSHGLRTDTQYF. The CDR3 bases are TGTGCCAGCAGCCACGGCCTTCGCACAGATACGCAGTATTTT.

The V gene is TRBV19, the J gene TRBJ1-6, with unresolved D. The CDR3 has 18 amino acids. Trimming cost V 1 base and J 0 bases, with 13 bases left between them. CDR1 is LNHDA, CDR2 SQIVND, per germline (reference sequence). CDR3 bases: TGTGCCAGTAGTATAGGTGAACAGACTAGCTCCTATAATTCACCCCTCCACTTT. Its translation: CASSIGEQTSSYNSPLHF.

This chain joins TRBV19 and TRBJ1-5; 8 bases fit TRBD1. Germline values: CDR1 LNHDA, CDR2 SQIVND (reference sequence). Trimming at V came to 3 bases and at J to 4 bases, leaving 5 bases not matched to a gene. CDR3 length: 15 residues. In nucleotides, the CDR3 is TGTGCCAGTAGTATCACCGACAGGGGAAATCAGCCCCAGCATTTT. Its protein product is CASSITDRGNQPQHF.

V usage is TRBV3-1 (or the pseudogene TRBV3-2) and J usage is TRBJ2-7, with no clear D. Germline-derived CDR1 and CDR2 are LGHDT and YNNKEL (reference sequence). The CDR3 contains 11 residues. V lost 3 bases and J 7 bases, leaving 7 bases between the germline ends. CDR3 DNA: TGTGCCAGCAGCCACAGAGCGGAGCAGTACTTC. Translating it yields CASSHRAEQYF.

This chain links TRBV6-1 with TRBJ1-2; the D is unclear. The CDR3 runs 17 residues. Trimming removed 0 bases from V and 0 bases from J, with 14 bases in between. The germline V gene has CDR1 MNHNS and CDR2 SASEGT. The CDR3 region is CASSEALQAGANYGYTF. The CDR3 DNA follows: TGTGCCAGCAGTGAAGCGCTTCAGGCAGGAGCTAACTATGGCTACACCTTC.

The J gene is TRBJ2-5, the V gene TRBV7-9; possible D gene TRBD1, 5 bases. CDR3 length: 13 residues. V was pared by 6 bases and J by 4 bases, with 12 bases between. CDR1 and CDR2 from the germline V gene are SEHNR and FQNEAQ (reference sequence). This CDR3 is CASRSGLLETQYF. DNA of the CDR3: TGTGCCAGCAGATCAGGGCTACTAGAGACCCAGTACTTC. Drawing the rest from reference TRBV7-9 and TRBJ2-5, the complete variable domain is DTGVSQNPRHKITKRGQNVTFRCDPISEHNRLYWYRQTLGQGPEFLTYFQNEAQLEKSRLLSDRFSAERPKGSFSTLEIQRTEQGDSAMYLCASRSGLLETQYFGPGTRLLVL.

The count of this clone is one. CDR3 in DNA: TGTGCCAGCAGCCAGACGGGACAGGGGACCGAGCCCCAGCATTTT. It codes for CASSQTGQGTEPQHF. The chain employs TRBV3-1 (or the pseudogene TRBV3-2) and TRBJ1-5; 10 bases are a match to TRBD1. The CDR3 covers 15 residues. In germline, CDR1 is LGHDT, CDR2 YNNKEL (reference sequence). The junction had 7 bases not matched to a gene; V was cut back by 3 bases and J by 8 bases.

This chain links TRBV6-6 with TRBJ2-3; 8 bases map to TRBD2. There are 15 residues in the CDR3. J was trimmed by 1 base and V by 6 bases; bases with no gene match: 6. From germline, CDR1 is MNHNY and CDR2 SVGAGI (reference sequence). This chain's CDR3 is CASRKSSGGTDTQYF. The CDR3 region has the DNA TGTGCCAGCAGGAAGAGTAGCGGGGGCACAGATACGCAGTATTTT.

The chain joins TRBV5-1 to TRBJ1-5; no clear D. Germline lookup yields CDR1 SGHRS and CDR2 YFSETQ. The CDR3 runs 13 residues. Trimming took off 0 bases at V and 7 bases at J, with 8 bases between the two ends. The CDR3 sequence is CASSLAGEQPQHF. The CDR3 DNA reads TGCGCCAGCAGCTTGGCAGGCGAGCAGCCCCAGCATTTT.

The chain employs TRBV4-3 and TRBJ1-4; D not resolved. Trimming cost V 0 bases and J 3 bases, with 11 bases left between them. The length of the CDR3 is 16 residues. CDR1 LGHNA and CDR2 YSLEER come from the germline V gene. For the CDR3, the DNA is TGCGCCAGCAGCCAAGATCGTGGCAGCTCTAATGAAAAACTGTTTTTT. This codes for CASSQDRGSSNEKLFF.

This clone showed up just once. In DNA, the CDR3 is TGTGCCAGCAGTTTAAACAGGGTAGAGACTGAAGCTTTCTTT. Translating it yields CASSLNRVETEAFF. The chain is built from TRBV27 and TRBJ1-1, with D maybe TRBD1 (6 bases). The CDR3 extends over 14 amino acids. Trimming left V 2 bases short and J 5 bases short, with 12 bases between. Germline CDR1 and CDR2: MNHEY and SMNVEV (reference sequence).